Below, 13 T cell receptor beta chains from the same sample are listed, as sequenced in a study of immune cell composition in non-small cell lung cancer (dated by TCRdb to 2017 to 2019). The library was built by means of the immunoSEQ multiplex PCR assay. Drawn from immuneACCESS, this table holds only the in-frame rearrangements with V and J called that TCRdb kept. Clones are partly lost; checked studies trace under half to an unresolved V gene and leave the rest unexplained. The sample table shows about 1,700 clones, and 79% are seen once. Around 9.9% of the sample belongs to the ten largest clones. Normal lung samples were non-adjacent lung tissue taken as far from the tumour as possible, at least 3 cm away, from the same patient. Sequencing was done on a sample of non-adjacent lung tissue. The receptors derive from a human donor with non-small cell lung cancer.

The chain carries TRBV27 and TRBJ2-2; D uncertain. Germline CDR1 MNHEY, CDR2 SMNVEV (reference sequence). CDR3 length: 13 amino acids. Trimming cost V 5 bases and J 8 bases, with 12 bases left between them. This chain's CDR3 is CASSAIEAGELFF. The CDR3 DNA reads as TGTGCCAGCAGTGCCATAGAAGCGGGGGAGCTGTTTTTT.

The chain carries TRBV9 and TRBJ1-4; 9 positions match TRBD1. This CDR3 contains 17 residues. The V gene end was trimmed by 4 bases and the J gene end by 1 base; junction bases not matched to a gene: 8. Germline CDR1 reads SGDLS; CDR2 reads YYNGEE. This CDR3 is CASSLGTGLGTNEKLFF. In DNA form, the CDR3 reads TGTGCCAGCAGCTTGGGGACAGGGCTTGGAACTAATGAAAAACTGTTTTTT.

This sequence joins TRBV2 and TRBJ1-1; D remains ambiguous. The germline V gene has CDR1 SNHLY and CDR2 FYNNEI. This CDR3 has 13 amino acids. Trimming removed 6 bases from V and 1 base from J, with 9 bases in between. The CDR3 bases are TGTGCCAGCAGCCGACAATCGAACACTGAAGCTTTCTTT. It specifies CASSRQSNTEAFF.

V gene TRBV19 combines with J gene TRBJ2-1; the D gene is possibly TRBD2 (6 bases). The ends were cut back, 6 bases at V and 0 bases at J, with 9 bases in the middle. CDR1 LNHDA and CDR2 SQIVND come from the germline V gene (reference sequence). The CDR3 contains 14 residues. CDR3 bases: TGTGCCAGTAGAGGCGGGGTCTCCTACAATGAGCAGTTCTTC. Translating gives CASRGGVSYNEQFF.

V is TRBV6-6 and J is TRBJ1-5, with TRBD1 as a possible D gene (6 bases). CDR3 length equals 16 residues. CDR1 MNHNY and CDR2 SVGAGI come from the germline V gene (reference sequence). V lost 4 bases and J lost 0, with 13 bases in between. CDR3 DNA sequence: TGTGCCAGCAGTTTAATACAGGGATATAGCAATCAGCCCCAGCATTTT. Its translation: CASSLIQGYSNQPQHF.

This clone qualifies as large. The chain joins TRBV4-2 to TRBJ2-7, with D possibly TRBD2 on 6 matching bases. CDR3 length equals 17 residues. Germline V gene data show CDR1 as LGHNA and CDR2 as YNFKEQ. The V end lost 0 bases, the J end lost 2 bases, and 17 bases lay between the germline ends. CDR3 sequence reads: CASSQDEGRLFPYEQYF. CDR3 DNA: TGTGCCAGCAGCCAAGACGAAGGGAGGTTATTCCCCTACGAGCAGTACTTC.

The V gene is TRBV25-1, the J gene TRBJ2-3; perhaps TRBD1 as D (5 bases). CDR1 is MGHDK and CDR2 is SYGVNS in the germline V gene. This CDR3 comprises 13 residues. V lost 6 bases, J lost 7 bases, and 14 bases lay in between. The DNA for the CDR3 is TGTGCCAGCAGGTCAGGGCAGGGTAATACGCAGTATTTT. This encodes CASRSGQGNTQYF.

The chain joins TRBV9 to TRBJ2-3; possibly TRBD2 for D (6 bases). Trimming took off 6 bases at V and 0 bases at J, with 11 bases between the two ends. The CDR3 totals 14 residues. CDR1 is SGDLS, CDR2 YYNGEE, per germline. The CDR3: CASTRDFSTDTQYF. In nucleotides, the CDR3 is TGTGCCAGCACCAGGGACTTTAGCACAGATACGCAGTATTTT. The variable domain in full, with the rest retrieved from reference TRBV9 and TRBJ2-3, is DSGVTQTPKHLITATGQRVTLRCSPRSGDLSVYWYQQSLDQGLQFLIQYYNGEERAKGNILERFSAQQFPDLHSELNLSSLELGDSALYFCASTRDFSTDTQYFGPGTRLTVL.

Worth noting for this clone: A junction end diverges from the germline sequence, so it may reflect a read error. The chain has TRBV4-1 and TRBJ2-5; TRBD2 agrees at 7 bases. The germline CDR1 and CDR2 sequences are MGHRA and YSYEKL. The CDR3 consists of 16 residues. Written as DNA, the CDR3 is TGCGCCAGCAGAGAGATTGGAGCGGGGAGACAAGAGACCCATTACTTC. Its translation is CASREIGAGRQETHYF.

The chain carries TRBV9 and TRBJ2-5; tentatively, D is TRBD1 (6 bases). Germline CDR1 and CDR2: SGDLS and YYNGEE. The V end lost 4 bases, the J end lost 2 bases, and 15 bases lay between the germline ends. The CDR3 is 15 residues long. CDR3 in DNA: TGTGCCAGCAGCCCCCGACAGGACCTTCAAGAGACCCAGTACTTC. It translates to CASSPRQDLQETQYF.

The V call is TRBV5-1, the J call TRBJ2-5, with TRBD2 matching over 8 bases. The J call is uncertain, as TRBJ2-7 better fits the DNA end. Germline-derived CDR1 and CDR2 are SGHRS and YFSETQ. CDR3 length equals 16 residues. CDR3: CASSLGAGGQSYEQYF. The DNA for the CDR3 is TGCGCCAGCAGCTTGGGGGCGGGAGGACAAAGCTACGAGCAGTACTTC.

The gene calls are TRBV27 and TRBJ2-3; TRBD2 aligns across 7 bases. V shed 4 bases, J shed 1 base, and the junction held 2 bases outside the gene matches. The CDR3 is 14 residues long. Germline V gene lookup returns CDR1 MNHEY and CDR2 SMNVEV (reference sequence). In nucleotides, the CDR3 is TGTGCCAGCAGTTGGGCGGGAGGCACAGATACGCAGTATTTT. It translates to CASSWAGGTDTQYF.

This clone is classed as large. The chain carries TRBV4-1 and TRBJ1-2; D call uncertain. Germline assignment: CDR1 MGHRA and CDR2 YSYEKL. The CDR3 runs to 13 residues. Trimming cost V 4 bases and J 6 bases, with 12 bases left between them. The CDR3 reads CASSLGEAHGYTF. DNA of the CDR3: TGCGCCAGCAGCCTTGGTGAGGCCCATGGCTACACCTTC.